The source of this T cell receptor beta chain is a study of shared clonotypes between healthy human individuals. Background on the study: The study drew on a couple of women and a few men aged 18 to 49 as donors. Findings and caveats of the study: Memory subsets generally showed lower estimated richness than naive subsets.

Concerning this clone: Its antigen is currently unknown. The sample contains more than one DNA sequence encoding this CDR3.

Over several immunoSEQ plates, each subset's genomic DNA was distributed in even portions. Sequencing used immunoSEQ multiplex PCR; TCRdb keeps in-frame clones, though not all of them. The sample holds under 2.5 million clones, around 92% seen once. Per the germline V gene, CDR1 is SGHTA and CDR2 is FQGNSA. The CDR3 runs to 13 residues. V lost 4 bases and J 5 bases, leaving 11 bases between the germline ends. This rearrangement joins TRBV7-2 to TRBJ1-1; maybe TRBD1 (6 bases). The source material was naive CD4+ T cells from PBMCs. Subset given: CD45RA+ positively selected. This receptor was taken from a man between 18 and 29 years old in good health. Some clones in this sample may be carry-over from other donors' samples. This CDR3 reads CASSSQGGTEAFF. As DNA, the CDR3 is TGTGCCAGCAGCTCACAGGGTGGTACTGAAGCTTTCTTT.